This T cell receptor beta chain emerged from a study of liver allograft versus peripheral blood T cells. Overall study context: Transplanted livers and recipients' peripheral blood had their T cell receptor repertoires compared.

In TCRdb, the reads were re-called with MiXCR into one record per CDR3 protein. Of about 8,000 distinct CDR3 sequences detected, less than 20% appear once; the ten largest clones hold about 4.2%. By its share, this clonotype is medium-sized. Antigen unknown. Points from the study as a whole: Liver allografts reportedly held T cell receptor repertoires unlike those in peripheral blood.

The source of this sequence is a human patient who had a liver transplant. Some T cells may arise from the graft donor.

The CDR3 DNA is TGTGCCAGCAGTTCGGGACTAGCATCAGATACGCAGTATTTT. Translating it yields CASSSGLASDTQYF. The chain has TRBV27 and TRBJ2-3, with TRBD2 matching over 9 bases. V lost 4 bases, J lost 4 bases, and 3 bases stayed unmatched. The germline gives CDR1 MNHEY, CDR2 SMNVEV (reference sequence). The CDR3 contains 14 residues.